This T cell receptor beta chain was documented in a study of Ad26.COV2.S vaccination and SARS-CoV-2 variants. General observations from the study: Total T cell responses, in the TCR breadth and depth analyses, may have been underestimated.

Regarding this clone: Its antigen is unknown.

The treatment denotes: 15 to 20 received Ad26.COV2.S at low or high dose, single or two shots; about 5 received placebo; per-sample allocation not given. Day 63 following the first vaccine or placebo injection was when the samples were taken. Adults aged 18-55 years in Boston included the donor. It was Wuhan-strain SARS-CoV-2 spike that the Ad26 vaccine vector expressed. The repertoire was sequenced with immunoSEQ multiplex PCR; TCRdb's copy has only in-frame clones and lacks some. Of over 400,000 clones in the sample, over 80% are singletons; the top ten hold around 1.7%. From germline, CDR1 is SGDLS and CDR2 YYNGEE. The CDR3 sequence is 14 residues long. With 0 bases removed from V and 1 base from J, the gap between germline ends came to 6 bases.

The material sequenced was peripheral blood, taken in a trial of Ad26.COV2.S vaccine versus placebo. The V gene is TRBV9, the J gene TRBJ2-3; no definite D call. This receptor was obtained from a person between 18 and 65 years old who received the Ad26.COV2.S COVID-19 vaccine or a placebo. CDR3 DNA: TGTGCCAGCAGCGTAGAGGTGCGCACAGATACGCAGTATTTT. Protein: CASSVEVRTDTQYF.